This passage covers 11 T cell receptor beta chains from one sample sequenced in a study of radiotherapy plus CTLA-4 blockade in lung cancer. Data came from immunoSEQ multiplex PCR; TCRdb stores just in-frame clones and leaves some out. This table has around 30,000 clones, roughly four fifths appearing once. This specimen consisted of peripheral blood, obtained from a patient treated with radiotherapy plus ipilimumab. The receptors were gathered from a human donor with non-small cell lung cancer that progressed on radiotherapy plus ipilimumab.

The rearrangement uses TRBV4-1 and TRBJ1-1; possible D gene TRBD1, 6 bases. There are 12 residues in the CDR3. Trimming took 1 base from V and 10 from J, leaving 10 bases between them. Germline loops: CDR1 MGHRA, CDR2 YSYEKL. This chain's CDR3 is CASSQGGGGAFF. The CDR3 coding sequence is TGCGCCAGCAGCCAAGGCGGAGGGGGAGCTTTCTTT.

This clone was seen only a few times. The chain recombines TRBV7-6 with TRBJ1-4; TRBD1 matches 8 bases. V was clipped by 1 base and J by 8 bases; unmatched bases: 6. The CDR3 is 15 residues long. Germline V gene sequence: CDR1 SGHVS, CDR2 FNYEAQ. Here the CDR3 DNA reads TGTGCCAGCAGCTTAGGGACAGGGTTTGGGGAAAAACTGTTTTTT. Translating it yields CASSLGTGFGEKLFF.

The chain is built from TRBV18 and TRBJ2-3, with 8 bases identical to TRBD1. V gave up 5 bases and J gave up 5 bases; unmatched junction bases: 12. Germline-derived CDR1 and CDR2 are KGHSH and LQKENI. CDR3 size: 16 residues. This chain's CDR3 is CASSTTRSRGRDTQYF. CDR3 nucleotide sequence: TGTGCCAGCTCAACCACCCGGTCCAGGGGGCGAGATACGCAGTATTTT.

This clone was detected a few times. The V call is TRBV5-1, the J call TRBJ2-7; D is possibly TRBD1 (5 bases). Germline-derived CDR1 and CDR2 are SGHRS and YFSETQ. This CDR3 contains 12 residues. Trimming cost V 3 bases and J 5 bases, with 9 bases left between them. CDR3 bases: TGCGCCAGCAGCTCAGGGCTGGACGAGCAGTACTTC. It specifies CASSSGLDEQYF.

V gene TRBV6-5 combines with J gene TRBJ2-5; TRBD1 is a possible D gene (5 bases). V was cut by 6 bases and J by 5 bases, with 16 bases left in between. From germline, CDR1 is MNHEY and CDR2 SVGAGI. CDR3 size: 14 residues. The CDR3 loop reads CASSGHTLIETQYF. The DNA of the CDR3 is TGTGCCAGCAGCGGACATACCTTGATTGAGACCCAGTACTTC.

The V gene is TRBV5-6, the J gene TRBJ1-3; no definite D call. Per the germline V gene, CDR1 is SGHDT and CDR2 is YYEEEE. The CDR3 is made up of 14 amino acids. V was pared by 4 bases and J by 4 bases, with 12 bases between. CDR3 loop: CASSPPGRGNTIYF. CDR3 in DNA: TGTGCCAGCAGCCCCCCCGGACGGGGAAACACCATATATTTT.

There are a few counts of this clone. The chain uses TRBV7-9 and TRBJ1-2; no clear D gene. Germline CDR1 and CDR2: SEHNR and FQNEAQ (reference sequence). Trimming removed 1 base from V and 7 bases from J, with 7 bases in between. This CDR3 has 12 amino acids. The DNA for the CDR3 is TGTGCCAGCAGCTTAGAGGCAGGTGGCTACACCTTC. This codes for CASSLEAGGYTF. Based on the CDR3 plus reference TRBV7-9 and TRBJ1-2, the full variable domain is DTGVSQNPRHKITKRGQNVTFRCDPISEHNRLYWYRQTLGQGPEFLTYFQNEAQLEKSRLLSDRFSAERPKGSFSTLEIQRTEQGDSAMYLCASSLEAGGYTFGSGTRLTVV.

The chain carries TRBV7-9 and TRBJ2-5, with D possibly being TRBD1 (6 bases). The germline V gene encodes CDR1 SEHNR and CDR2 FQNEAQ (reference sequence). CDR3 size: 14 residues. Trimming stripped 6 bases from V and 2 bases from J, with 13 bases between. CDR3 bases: TGTGCCAGCAGGAGTCCCAGGGGTCAAGAGACCCAGTACTTC. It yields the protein CASRSPRGQETQYF. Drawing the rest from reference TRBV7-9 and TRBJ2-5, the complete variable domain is DTGVSQNPRHKITKRGQNVTFRCDPISEHNRLYWYRQTLGQGPEFLTYFQNEAQLEKSRLLSDRFSAERPKGSFSTLEIQRTEQGDSAMYLCASRSPRGQETQYFGPGTRLLVL.

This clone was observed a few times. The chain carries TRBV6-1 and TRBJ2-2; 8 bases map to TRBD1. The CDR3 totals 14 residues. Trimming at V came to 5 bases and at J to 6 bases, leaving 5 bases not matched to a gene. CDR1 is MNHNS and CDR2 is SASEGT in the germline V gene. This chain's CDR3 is CASSQGAIAGELFF. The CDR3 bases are TGTGCCAGCAGTCAGGGGGCGATTGCCGGGGAGCTGTTTTTT.

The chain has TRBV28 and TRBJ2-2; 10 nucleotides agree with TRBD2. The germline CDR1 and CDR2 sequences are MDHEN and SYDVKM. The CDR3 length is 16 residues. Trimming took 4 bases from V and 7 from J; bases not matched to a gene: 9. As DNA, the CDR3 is TGTGCCAGCAGTTATGGGCTAGCGGGAGTGGGCGGGGAGCTGTTTTTT. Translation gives CASSYGLAGVGGELFF.

As DNA, the CDR3 is TGTGCCAGCTCACCGGGACAGGGGGAGTACAATGAGCAGTTCTTC. This gives the protein CASSPGQGEYNEQFF. V usage is TRBV18 and J usage is TRBJ2-1, with 11 bases matching TRBD1. J was trimmed by 4 bases and V by 3 bases; bases with no gene match: 2. The CDR3 contains 15 residues. Germline assignment: CDR1 KGHSH and CDR2 LQKENI.